A selection of T cell receptor beta chains follows, all from one sample in a study of cytomegalovirus exposure and HLA in healthy donors. Profiling relied on immunoSEQ multiplex PCR, and the TCRdb table lists in-frame clones only, not all of them. This table holds about 150,000 clones, around 80% found once. The specimen was PBMCs. These TCRs come from a woman aged 40 to 49 in good health and CMV-seronegative. Each CDR3 is given with its conserved first and last residue. Each record gives: D gene, J gene, V gene, clone size, CDR3 length, CDR3 protein, CDR3 DNA. The D gene is left open where the match is weak. The size field is filled for only some rows; it gives once, few, many or a size class.

d_call: TRBD2
j_call: TRBJ2-3
v_call: TRBV5-1
clone_size: .
cdr3_length: 15
cdr3_aa: CASSPDPGGRDTQYF
cdr3_nt: TGCGCCAGCAGCCCAGACCCGGGCGGGAGGGATACGCAGTATTTT

d_call: .
j_call: TRBJ1-4
v_call: TRBV5-1
clone_size: .
cdr3_length: 16
cdr3_aa: CASSRTGFGEGEKLFF
cdr3_nt: TGCGCCAGCAGCCGCACAGGGTTCGGGGAGGGTGAAAAACTGTTTTTT

d_call: .
j_call: TRBJ1-5
v_call: TRBV10-2
clone_size: .
cdr3_length: 14
cdr3_aa: CASSGGGGNQPQHF
cdr3_nt: TGCGCCAGCAGTGGCGGGGGCGGCAATCAGCCCCAGCATTTT

d_call: .
j_call: TRBJ1-1
v_call: TRBV27
clone_size: .
cdr3_length: 15
cdr3_aa: CASRHHTVVNTEAFF
cdr3_nt: TGTGCCAGCAGGCACCACACAGTCGTGAACACTGAAGCTTTCTTT

d_call: .
j_call: TRBJ2-1
v_call: TRBV29-1
clone_size: .
cdr3_length: 14
cdr3_aa: CSIDRDTSYNEQFF
cdr3_nt: TGCAGCATCGACCGGGACACCTCCTACAATGAGCAGTTCTTC

d_call: TRBD2
j_call: TRBJ2-1
v_call: TRBV29-1
clone_size: .
cdr3_length: 15
cdr3_aa: CSVEGGGRAYNEQFF
cdr3_nt: TGCAGCGTTGAAGGAGGCGGGAGAGCCTACAATGAGCAGTTCTTC

d_call: TRBD1
j_call: TRBJ1-1
v_call: TRBV28
clone_size: .
cdr3_length: 13
cdr3_aa: CASSPGTGTEAFF
cdr3_nt: TGTGCCAGCAGTCCCGGGACAGGCACTGAAGCTTTCTTT

d_call: .
j_call: TRBJ1-2
v_call: TRBV10-3
clone_size: .
cdr3_length: 13
cdr3_aa: CAISGQQYYGYTF
cdr3_nt: TGTGCCATCAGTGGACAGCAGTACTATGGCTACACCTTC

d_call: .
j_call: TRBJ2-2
v_call: TRBV6-1
clone_size: .
cdr3_length: 13
cdr3_aa: CASSVVEPRELFF
cdr3_nt: TGTGCCAGCAGTGTCGTGGAGCCAAGGGAGCTGTTTTTT

d_call: .
j_call: TRBJ1-1
v_call: TRBV13
clone_size: .
cdr3_length: 17
cdr3_aa: CASQVHDIQVWDTEAFF
cdr3_nt: TGTGCCAGCCAGGTACATGACATACAGGTATGGGATACTGAAGCTTTCTTT

d_call: TRBD1
j_call: TRBJ1-2
v_call: TRBV7-2
clone_size: .
cdr3_length: 15
cdr3_aa: CASSFYLQGARGYTF
cdr3_nt: TGTGCCAGCAGCTTCTACCTCCAGGGGGCTCGTGGCTACACCTTC

d_call: TRBD1
j_call: TRBJ1-5
v_call: TRBV28
clone_size: .
cdr3_length: 15
cdr3_aa: CASSPSGQGNQPQHF
cdr3_nt: TGTGCCAGCAGTCCCTCGGGACAGGGCAATCAGCCCCAGCATTTT

d_call: TRBD1
j_call: TRBJ1-2
v_call: TRBV30
clone_size: .
cdr3_length: 13
cdr3_aa: CALDGQGTYGYTF
cdr3_nt: TGTGCCCTTGACGGACAGGGTACCTATGGCTACACCTTC

d_call: .
j_call: TRBJ2-7
v_call: TRBV27
clone_size: .
cdr3_length: 15
cdr3_aa: CASTPGDGRSYEQYF
cdr3_nt: TGTGCCAGCACCCCGGGAGACGGGAGAAGCTACGAGCAGTACTTC

d_call: TRBD1
j_call: TRBJ2-7
v_call: TRBV7-9
clone_size: few
cdr3_length: 12
cdr3_aa: CASSFGTGGQYF
cdr3_nt: TGTGCCAGCAGCTTCGGGACAGGGGGGCAGTACTTC

d_call: .
j_call: TRBJ1-2
v_call: TRBV6-6
clone_size: .
cdr3_length: 12
cdr3_aa: CASAVTVDGYTF
cdr3_nt: TGTGCCAGCGCAGTGACAGTCGATGGCTACACCTTC